A selection of T cell receptor beta chains follows, all from one sample in a study of cytomegalovirus exposure and HLA in healthy donors. The method was immunoSEQ multiplex PCR; TCRdb's version includes in-frame clones alone and lacks a portion of them. The sample includes around 99,000 clones, approximately 73% seen only once; the top ten take 7.8%. Sequencing was done on a sample of PBMCs. Receptors originate from a man under 40 in good health and CMV-seronegative. CDR3s include the opening cysteine and the closing phenylalanine or tryptophan. Each record gives: V gene, CDR3 length, clone size, D gene, J gene, CDR3 protein, CDR3 DNA. The D gene is left open where the match is weak. Part of the rows lack a size; the others show once, few, many or a class for expanded clones.

v_gene: TRBV4-1; len: 16; abundance: NA; d_gene: TRBD2; j_gene: TRBJ2-7; CDR3aa: CASSQEAGASSYEQYF; CDR3nt: TGCGCCAGCAGCCAAGAGGCGGGAGCGAGCTCCTACGAGCAGTACTTC
v_gene: TRBV9; len: 13; abundance: NA; d_gene: NA; j_gene: TRBJ1-1; CDR3aa: CASSWGGDTEAFF; CDR3nt: TGTGCCAGCAGCTGGGGGGGGGACACTGAAGCTTTCTTT
v_gene: TRBV2; len: 16; abundance: NA; d_gene: TRBD2; j_gene: TRBJ2-5; CDR3aa: CAGSESLAGAGETQYF; CDR3nt: TGTGCCGGCAGTGAGAGCCTAGCGGGAGCGGGGGAGACCCAGTACTTC
v_gene: TRBV28; len: 14; abundance: NA; d_gene: NA; j_gene: TRBJ2-7; CDR3aa: CASSLQYGSYEQYF; CDR3nt: TGTGCCAGCAGTTTACAGTATGGCTCCTACGAGCAGTACTTC
v_gene: TRBV10-3; len: 13; abundance: NA; d_gene: NA; j_gene: TRBJ1-1; CDR3aa: CAISAGTDTEAFF; CDR3nt: TGTGCCATCAGTGCCGGGACTGACACTGAAGCTTTCTTT
v_gene: TRBV6-1; len: 14; abundance: few; d_gene: NA; j_gene: TRBJ2-5; CDR3aa: CASSPPSGWQTQYF; CDR3nt: TGTGCCAGCAGCCCACCGTCGGGGTGGCAGACCCAGTACTTC
v_gene: TRBV9; len: 15; abundance: NA; d_gene: NA; j_gene: TRBJ1-4; CDR3aa: CASSVATGENEKLFF; CDR3nt: TGTGCCAGCAGCGTAGCTACTGGGGAGAATGAAAAACTGTTTTTT
v_gene: TRBV9; len: 15; abundance: NA; d_gene: NA; j_gene: TRBJ2-2; CDR3aa: CASSVAMESTGELFF; CDR3nt: TGTGCCAGCAGCGTAGCTATGGAGTCCACCGGGGAGCTGTTTTTT
v_gene: TRBV27; len: 17; abundance: NA; d_gene: TRBD2; j_gene: TRBJ2-1; CDR3aa: CASSTGTSGPSYNEQFF; CDR3nt: TGTGCCAGCAGTACAGGGACTAGCGGCCCGTCGTACAATGAGCAGTTCTTC
v_gene: TRBV9; len: 16; abundance: NA; d_gene: NA; j_gene: TRBJ2-2; CDR3aa: CASSVVGGGNTGELFF; CDR3nt: TGTGCCAGCAGCGTAGTAGGGGGGGGGAACACCGGGGAGCTGTTTTTT
v_gene: TRBV27; len: 18; abundance: NA; d_gene: TRBD2; j_gene: TRBJ2-3; CDR3aa: CASSWGSSGGGSTDTQYF; CDR3nt: TGTGCCAGCAGTTGGGGTAGTAGCGGGGGGGGGAGCACAGATACGCAGTATTTT
v_gene: TRBV27; len: 14; abundance: NA; d_gene: TRBD1; j_gene: TRBJ2-1; CDR3aa: CASSFRGLGNEQFF; CDR3nt: TGTGCCAGCAGTTTCAGGGGGCTCGGCAATGAGCAGTTCTTC
v_gene: TRBV7-9; len: 14; abundance: NA; d_gene: TRBD2; j_gene: TRBJ2-5; CDR3aa: CASSLAGGQETQYF; CDR3nt: TGTGCCAGCAGCTTAGCGGGAGGGCAAGAGACCCAGTACTTC
v_gene: TRBV7-9; len: 17; abundance: NA; d_gene: TRBD1; j_gene: TRBJ2-1; CDR3aa: CASSFPLRGQGYNEQFF; CDR3nt: TGTGCCAGCAGCTTTCCACTCCGGGGACAGGGCTACAATGAGCAGTTCTTC
v_gene: TRBV5-4; len: 13; abundance: NA; d_gene: NA; j_gene: TRBJ1-1; CDR3aa: CASSSGTGPEAFF; CDR3nt: TGTGCCAGCAGCTCCGGAACAGGGCCTGAAGCTTTCTTT
v_gene: TRBV19; len: 16; abundance: NA; d_gene: TRBD1; j_gene: TRBJ2-6; CDR3aa: CASSIQGAGGANVLTF; CDR3nt: TGTGCCAGTAGTATTCAGGGGGCTGGTGGGGCCAACGTCCTGACTTTC
v_gene: TRBV5-1; len: 16; abundance: NA; d_gene: TRBD2; j_gene: TRBJ2-3; CDR3aa: CASSLLRGGSTDTQYF; CDR3nt: TGCGCCAGCAGCTTATTGCGGGGGGGTAGCACAGATACGCAGTATTTT
v_gene: TRBV4-1; len: 15; abundance: NA; d_gene: NA; j_gene: TRBJ1-1; CDR3aa: CASSQRASGNAEAFF; CDR3nt: TGCGCCAGCAGCCAAAGGGCTTCAGGGAACGCTGAAGCTTTCTTT
v_gene: TRBV6-1; len: 17; abundance: NA; d_gene: TRBD1; j_gene: TRBJ1-1; CDR3aa: CASSDAPGGSMNTEAFF; CDR3nt: TGTGCCAGCAGTGACGCTCCAGGGGGCTCCATGAACACTGAAGCTTTCTTT
v_gene: TRBV28; len: 16; abundance: NA; d_gene: NA; j_gene: TRBJ1-2; CDR3aa: CASSPIPGREGRGYTF; CDR3nt: TGTGCCAGCAGTCCTATCCCCGGGAGGGAAGGTCGTGGCTACACCTTC
v_gene: TRBV10-1; len: 14; abundance: few; d_gene: TRBD2; j_gene: TRBJ2-3; CDR3aa: CASAGVRNTDTQYF; CDR3nt: TGCGCCAGCGCGGGAGTGCGGAACACAGATACGCAGTATTTT
v_gene: TRBV10-3; len: 10; abundance: NA; d_gene: NA; j_gene: TRBJ2-3; CDR3aa: CATSSDTQYF; CDR3nt: TGTGCCACAAGCTCAGATACGCAGTATTTT
v_gene: TRBV27; len: 16; abundance: few; d_gene: NA; j_gene: TRBJ2-1; CDR3aa: CASSPLEGIPYNEQFF; CDR3nt: TGTGCCAGCAGTCCCCTGGAGGGGATTCCCTATAATGAGCAGTTCTTC
v_gene: TRBV4-1; len: 15; abundance: NA; d_gene: TRBD2; j_gene: TRBJ2-7; CDR3aa: CASSQRTSGHYEQYF; CDR3nt: TGCGCCAGCAGCCAGAGGACTAGCGGGCACTACGAGCAGTACTTC
v_gene: TRBV5-1; len: 17; abundance: NA; d_gene: TRBD2; j_gene: TRBJ2-1; CDR3aa: CASSSPRLAGGYNEQFF; CDR3nt: TGCGCCAGCAGCTCTCCGCGACTCGCGGGGGGATACAATGAGCAGTTCTTC
v_gene: TRBV19; len: 15; abundance: NA; d_gene: TRBD2; j_gene: TRBJ2-1; CDR3aa: CASSRTSGGHNEQFF; CDR3nt: TGTGCCAGTAGTAGGACTAGCGGGGGACACAATGAGCAGTTCTTC
v_gene: TRBV18; len: 14; abundance: NA; d_gene: NA; j_gene: TRBJ2-7; CDR3aa: CASSPYRDSYEQYF; CDR3nt: TGTGCCAGCTCACCCTACAGGGATTCCTACGAGCAGTACTTC
v_gene: TRBV4-1; len: 13; abundance: NA; d_gene: NA; j_gene: TRBJ2-7; CDR3aa: CASSRPGDYEQYF; CDR3nt: TGCGCCAGCAGCCGCCCGGGGGACTACGAGCAGTACTTC
v_gene: TRBV30; len: 13; abundance: NA; d_gene: TRBD1; j_gene: TRBJ1-2; CDR3aa: CAWSTGTAYGYTF; CDR3nt: TGTGCCTGGAGCACCGGGACAGCATACGGCTACACCTTC
v_gene: TRBV27; len: 15; abundance: few; d_gene: NA; j_gene: TRBJ2-2; CDR3aa: CASSPQGFGTGELFF; CDR3nt: TGTGCCAGCAGCCCCCAGGGATTTGGAACCGGGGAGCTGTTTTTT
v_gene: TRBV5-1; len: 14; abundance: NA; d_gene: NA; j_gene: TRBJ2-2; CDR3aa: CASSLDAGTGELFF; CDR3nt: TGCGCCAGCAGCCTGGACGCAGGTACCGGGGAGCTGTTTTTT
v_gene: TRBV6-1; len: 15; abundance: NA; d_gene: TRBD2; j_gene: TRBJ2-7; CDR3aa: CASSPEAGLSYEQYF; CDR3nt: TGTGCCAGCAGCCCAGAAGCGGGACTCTCCTACGAGCAGTACTTC
v_gene: TRBV27; len: 13; abundance: NA; d_gene: TRBD1; j_gene: TRBJ2-5; CDR3aa: CASSFKQGETQYF; CDR3nt: TGTGCCAGCAGTTTTAAACAGGGGGAGACCCAGTACTTC
v_gene: TRBV7-2; len: 13; abundance: NA; d_gene: NA; j_gene: TRBJ1-1; CDR3aa: CASSSRGATEAFF; CDR3nt: TGTGCCAGCAGCTCTCGGGGGGCTACTGAAGCTTTCTTT
v_gene: TRBV9; len: 14; abundance: NA; d_gene: NA; j_gene: TRBJ1-5; CDR3aa: CASSVGTDNQPQHF; CDR3nt: TGTGCCAGCAGCGTAGGGACAGATAATCAGCCCCAGCATTTT
v_gene: TRBV6-6; len: 12; abundance: few; d_gene: NA; j_gene: TRBJ2-2; CDR3aa: CASRTAAGELFF; CDR3nt: TGTGCCAGCAGGACAGCCGCCGGGGAGCTGTTTTTT
v_gene: TRBV4-2; len: 16; abundance: NA; d_gene: TRBD2; j_gene: TRBJ2-5; CDR3aa: CASSQGTSGRAETQYF; CDR3nt: TGTGCCAGCAGCCAGGGGACTAGCGGGAGGGCAGAGACCCAGTACTTC
v_gene: TRBV23-1; len: 13; abundance: NA; d_gene: TRBD2; j_gene: TRBJ2-1; CDR3aa: CASRNSGNGEQFF; CDR3nt: TGCGCCAGCAGGAATAGCGGGAACGGTGAGCAGTTCTTC
v_gene: TRBV19; len: 15; abundance: NA; d_gene: TRBD1; j_gene: TRBJ1-5; CDR3aa: CASSVTGGSNQPQHF; CDR3nt: TGTGCCAGTAGTGTTACAGGGGGAAGCAATCAGCCCCAGCATTTT
v_gene: TRBV7-9; len: 16; abundance: NA; d_gene: TRBD1; j_gene: TRBJ1-6; CDR3aa: CASSQELDRVGSPLHF; CDR3nt: TGTGCCAGCAGCCAAGAATTGGACAGGGTGGGCTCACCCCTCCACTTT
v_gene: TRBV14; len: 14; abundance: NA; d_gene: NA; j_gene: TRBJ1-3; CDR3aa: CASSPPGGVNTIYF; CDR3nt: TGTGCCAGCAGCCCACCGGGCGGGGTAAACACCATATATTTT
v_gene: TRBV18; len: 13; abundance: NA; d_gene: NA; j_gene: TRBJ1-1; CDR3aa: CASSQGIDTEAFF; CDR3nt: TGTGCCAGCTCACAGGGGATAGACACTGAAGCTTTCTTT
v_gene: TRBV6-1; len: 15; abundance: few; d_gene: TRBD1; j_gene: TRBJ2-1; CDR3aa: CASHRDRTIYNEQFF; CDR3nt: TGTGCCAGTCACCGGGACAGAACTATCTACAATGAGCAGTTCTTC
v_gene: TRBV10-2; len: 15; abundance: NA; d_gene: NA; j_gene: TRBJ1-1; CDR3aa: CASSEPFSGNTEAFF; CDR3nt: TGCGCCAGCAGTGAGCCGTTCTCAGGGAACACTGAAGCTTTCTTT
v_gene: TRBV28; len: 17; abundance: NA; d_gene: NA; j_gene: TRBJ1-6; CDR3aa: CASSLGGRGSYNSPLHF; CDR3nt: TGTGCCAGCAGTTTGGGTGGCAGGGGCTCCTATAATTCACCCCTCCACTTT
v_gene: TRBV15; len: 14; abundance: NA; d_gene: NA; j_gene: TRBJ2-7; CDR3aa: CATSRVGSFYEQYF; CDR3nt: TGTGCCACCAGCAGAGTCGGGAGCTTCTACGAGCAGTACTTC
v_gene: TRBV2; len: 12; abundance: NA; d_gene: NA; j_gene: TRBJ1-2; CDR3aa: CASDTLSYGYTF; CDR3nt: TGTGCCAGCGACACCCTGAGCTATGGCTACACCTTC
v_gene: TRBV30; len: 17; abundance: NA; d_gene: NA; j_gene: TRBJ1-2; CDR3aa: CAWSSLQAGFFNYGYTF; CDR3nt: TGTGCCTGGTCCTCTCTCCAGGCAGGGTTTTTTAACTATGGCTACACCTTC
v_gene: TRBV10-3; len: 14; abundance: NA; d_gene: NA; j_gene: TRBJ2-7; CDR3aa: CAISDPVGQYEQYF; CDR3nt: TGTGCCATCAGTGACCCCGTAGGACAGTACGAGCAGTACTTC
v_gene: TRBV18; len: 12; abundance: NA; d_gene: NA; j_gene: TRBJ1-4; CDR3aa: CASSPPGEKLFF; CDR3nt: TGTGCCAGCTCACCGCCGGGGGAAAAACTGTTTTTT